This TCR beta chain was sequenced for a study of cytomegalovirus exposure and HLA in healthy donors. Background on the study: Inside one of the first data releases sat 85 million or so unique TCRs taken from HLA-typed donors.

General study points: The study had only CMV serostatus as immune exposure information.

With 60 Vbeta and 13 Jbeta primers, the PCR was carried out. Only in-frame clones appear in the TCRdb table, and some are missing; sequencing was by immunoSEQ multiplex PCR. Recorded for this sample: about 200,000 clones. On this clone itself: The antigen remains undetermined.

Looked up from germline, CDR1 is LGHNT and CDR2 is FRNRAP. The V and J ends lost 1 base and 3 bases, in that order; junction bases with no gene match: 1. The CDR3 extends over 14 amino acids. The sequence was obtained from a man between 25 and 39 years old in good health and CMV-seronegative. This chain uses TRBV12-5 with TRBJ2-7; 9 positions match TRBD1. Sequencing input: PBMCs. The CDR3 DNA follows: TGTGCTAGTGGTTTGGGGACAGGGGACTACGAGCAGTACTTC. Protein sequence: CASGLGTGDYEQYF. The variable domain in full, with the rest retrieved from reference TRBV12-5 and TRBJ2-7, is DARVTQTPRHKVTEMGQEVTMRCQPILGHNTVFWYRQTMMQGLELLAYFRNRAPLDDSGMPKDRFSAEMPDATLATLKIQPSEPRDSAVYFCASGLGTGDYEQYFGPGTRLTVT.